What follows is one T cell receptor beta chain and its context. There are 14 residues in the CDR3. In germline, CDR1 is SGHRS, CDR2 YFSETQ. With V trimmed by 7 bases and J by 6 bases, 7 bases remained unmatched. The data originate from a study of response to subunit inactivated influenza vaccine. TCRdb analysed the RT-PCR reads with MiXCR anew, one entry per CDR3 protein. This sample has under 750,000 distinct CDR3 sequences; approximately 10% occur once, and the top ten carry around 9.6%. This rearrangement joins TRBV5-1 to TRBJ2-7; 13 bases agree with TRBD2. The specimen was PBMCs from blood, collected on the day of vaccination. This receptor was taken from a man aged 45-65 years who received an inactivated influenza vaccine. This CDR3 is CASRWTSGSGEQYF. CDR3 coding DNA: TGCGCCAGCCGGTGGACTAGCGGGAGTGGCGAGCAGTACTTC.